A single T cell receptor (beta chain) is shown here with its context. Germline trimming cut 0 bases from V and 4 bases from J; bases unmatched to any gene: 6. The CDR3 is made up of 17 amino acids. CDR1 and CDR2 (germline): MGHRA, YSYEKL. Only in-frame clones appear in the TCRdb table, and some are missing; sequencing was by immunoSEQ multiplex PCR. The table has about 42,000 clones, around 84% seen once. This specimen comes from a study of OX40 agonist ivuxolimab in advanced cancers. J is TRBJ2-1 and V is TRBV4-1; 10 nucleotides align to TRBD2. The input for sequencing was CD4+ or CD8+ T cells sorted from blood, taken in a trial of the OX40 agonist ivuxolimab. The source of this sequence is an adult with an advanced solid tumor such as melanoma, head and neck, liver or kidney cancer. As DNA, the CDR3 is TGCGCCAGCAGCCAAGAGGAAAGCGGGGGGGCTTACAATGAGCAGTTCTTC. Its protein is CASSQEESGGAYNEQFF.